This TCR beta chain is from a study of vaccination effects on CD4 cells after COVID-19. Across the study: The median interval between the second dose and post-vaccine sampling was 72 days.

As concerns this clone: Its specificity is unknown.

TCRdb's copy holds only in-frame clones and misses some; the assay was immunoSEQ multiplex PCR. The sample consists of 30,000 to 40,000 clones, around three quarters of them appearing once. CDR1 MNHNY and CDR2 SVGAGI come from the germline V gene (reference sequence). The V segment lost 5 bases and the J segment 1 base; nucleotides outside the gene matches: 2. This CDR3 contains 14 residues. Expansion with viral peptide pools was applied to antigen-specific CD4+ T cells by the ViraFEST assay prior to sequencing. With more than nine days of culture completed, CD4+ T cells were isolated. It was two doses of either the BNT162b2 or mRNA-1273 vaccine that participants received. Nucleocapsid antibody tests were negative, and the vaccine recipients had no prior SARS-CoV-2 infection. IL-2 at about 10 IU/ml and peptides at 7.5 to 10 ug/ml were added to cultured PBMC, a few million per well. Cultures had half their medium replaced with IL-2 medium on days 3 and 7.

This material consisted of CD4+ T cells from PBMCs cultured with HCoV-229E spike peptides, taken after COVID-19 vaccination. The chain couples TRBV6-6 to TRBJ1-1; 9 nucleotides line up with TRBD1. This TCR was sampled from a human donor who received a COVID-19 vaccine. The CDR3 reads CASSEDRGNTEAFF. The CDR3, as DNA: TGTGCCAGCAGTGAGGACAGGGGGAACACTGAAGCTTTCTTT.